This T cell receptor (beta chain) was sequenced for a study of response to subunit inactivated influenza vaccine. General study points: Few new T cells, the authors suggested, are recruited by each seasonal influenza vaccination.

Germline-derived CDR1 and CDR2 are SGDLS and YYNGEE. The CDR3 consists of 18 residues. J gave up 7 bases and V 3 bases, and 17 bases lay outside the gene matches. Turning to this clonotype: Its matching antigen is unknown.

TCRdb reprocessed the RT-PCR reads via MiXCR and lists one record per CDR3 protein. The table has 150,000 to 200,000 distinct CDR3 sequences, over 9.5% seen once. These same data were also listed under a study on T cells expressing NK-cell markers. Per that paper: Beta-chain TCR cDNA was generated via 5'RACE template switching with UMIs. One of the eight sequenced donors was seronegative, whereas the other seven were HCMV-seropositive. In several experiments, sorting was confined to alpha-beta TCR T cells through use of an anti-gamma-delta TCR antibody. Leadership of the CD3+CD56-NKG2C+ fraction also belonged to these clonotypes in a few donors.

The material was CD8+ T cells sorted from PBMCs, obtained 11 to 12 days after vaccination. This receptor was identified in a man aged 45-60 years who received an inactivated influenza vaccine. The chain has TRBV9 and TRBJ2-1; 9 nucleotides agree with TRBD2. In DNA, the CDR3 is TGTGCCAGCAGCGCGCCCCGGATGGTAGCGGGAGTTATAAATGAGCAGTTCTTC. It translates to CASSAPRMVAGVINEQFF.